This T cell receptor (beta chain) was observed in a study of cytomegalovirus exposure and HLA in healthy donors. CDR1 is MDHEN and CDR2 is SYDVKM in the germline V gene. The ends lost 8 bases at V and 6 bases at J; junction bases unmatched: 4. This CDR3 has 13 amino acids. 60 Vbeta and 13 Jbeta primers were used in PCR. The protocol was immunoSEQ multiplex PCR, while the TCRdb copy is restricted to in-frame clones and leaves out a portion. Of about 110,000 clones listed, 75% to 90% are singletons. The V gene is TRBV28, the J gene TRBJ1-2, with 12 positions matching TRBD1. The receptor's source is a man aged 50 to 59 in good health and CMV-seronegative. Sequencing was performed on PBMCs. This CDR3 is CASGTGGLDGYTF. The CDR3 DNA follows: TGTGCCAGCGGGACAGGGGGCCTTGATGGCTACACCTTC.